This TCR beta chain was identified in a study of metastatic and nonmetastatic thyroid tumors. The wider study: The comparison covered peripheral blood and tumor or nodule tissue in malignant and benign thyroid patients.

Patients were all untreated before their thyroid surgery. Broader study findings: A significant increase in TCR beta diversity was reportedly seen in malignant thyroid tumors relative to benign nodules, in blood and tumor.

Authors' data handling: A distant-metastasis classifier for papillary thyroid cancer was built using CDR3 differences across clinicopathological groups. TCRdb re-called clones via MiXCR from the PCR reads. Here the V and J calls rest on TCRdb's processing, not on the authors' analysis. The repertoire includes about 25,000 clones, around an eighth of them detected once, and over 15% sits in the top ten. J lost 2 bases, V lost 3 bases, and 6 bases had no gene match. This CDR3 comprises 16 residues. Germline CDR1 is MDHEN and CDR2 is SYDVKM. In its sample, this clone is medium-sized. Its antigen is still unknown.

The V and J genes are TRBV28 and TRBJ2-3, with 9 bases that match TRBD2. Sequencing was performed on blood. The TCR sequence derives from a female donor with papillary thyroid cancer or a benign thyroid nodule (not recorded which). Some clones in this sample may be carry-over from other donors' samples. DNA of the CDR3: TGTGCCAGCAGTTTGTACCTAGCGGGAAACACAGATACGCAGTATTTT. It encodes CASSLYLAGNTDTQYF.